The next 17 T cell receptor beta chains were all read from a single sample in a study of T-cell memory formation after mild COVID-19. TCRdb re-derived calls from the 5' RACE reads in MiXCR, one entry per CDR3 protein. The table has some 160,000 distinct CDR3 sequences, 30% to 35% seen once. Source material: PBMCs or a T cell subset sorted from them (not recorded which). Every receptor here comes from an adult woman who had mild COVID-19 (a few samples of this study predate the infection). Cell type and time point are not known.

The chain links TRBV3-1 to TRBJ2-1; 7 bases match TRBD2. The CDR3 length is 13 residues. Trimming at V came to 2 bases and at J to 8 bases, leaving 3 bases not matched to a gene. Germline V lookup: CDR1 LGHDT, CDR2 YNNKEL (reference sequence). The CDR3 region has the DNA TGTGCCAGCAGCCAATCTGGGGGGGATGAGCAGTTCTTC. It is translated as CASSQSGGDEQFF.

V is TRBV12-3 or TRBV12-4 and J is TRBJ2-5; D remains ambiguous. With 7 bases removed from V and 4 bases from J, the gap between germline ends came to 10 bases. This CDR3 region has 12 residues. The CDR3 sequence is CASMGIRETQYF. For the CDR3, the DNA is TGTGCCAGCATGGGGATCCGAGAGACCCAGTACTTC.

V gene TRBV7-2 combines with J gene TRBJ1-4, with D possibly matching TRBD1 (6 bases). This CDR3 has 15 amino acids. Between the trimmed V and J ends, which lost 4 bases and 8 bases, there was a span of 17 bases. Germline values: CDR1 SGHTA, CDR2 FQGNSA. The CDR3 DNA follows: TGTGCCAGCAGCTCTACAGGGAGCCCGGGGGAAAAACTGTTTTTT. Protein product: CASSSTGSPGEKLFF.

This clonotype was detected a few times. This chain connects TRBV24-1 to TRBJ2-1; D may be TRBD1 (6 bases). Germline V gives CDR1 KGHDR, CDR2 SFDVKD. The CDR3 spans 16 residues. The V end lost 9 bases, the J end lost 3 bases, and 20 bases lay between the germline ends. The CDR3 here is CATGGFAGRGYNEQFF. The CDR3 DNA is TGTGCCACCGGCGGATTTGCGGGCAGGGGCTACAATGAGCAGTTCTTC.

V is TRBV4-2 and J is TRBJ2-3, with 8 bases lining up with TRBD1. Trimming removed 3 bases from V and 1 base from J; junction bases left unmatched: 3. Germline CDR1 and CDR2: LGHNA and YNFKEQ. The CDR3 spans 15 residues. CDR3 loop: CASSQGQVGTDTQYF. The CDR3 nucleotides read TGTGCCAGCAGCCAGGGACAGGTGGGCACAGATACGCAGTATTTT.

This clonotype was seen a few times. V gene TRBV25-1 combines with J gene TRBJ2-5; the match to TRBD1 covers 9 bases. The CDR3 extends over 16 amino acids. Germline loops: CDR1 MGHDK, CDR2 SYGVNS. After removal of 2 bases from V and 0 bases from J, the junction contained 4 bases not matched to a gene. This CDR3 is CASSEATGGYQETQYF. CDR3 DNA sequence: TGTGCCAGCAGTGAAGCAACAGGGGGCTACCAAGAGACCCAGTACTTC.

The V call is TRBV29-1, the J call TRBJ1-2, with TRBD1 identical over 10 bases. This CDR3 is built from 14 residues. Germline trimming cut 2 bases from V and 8 bases from J; bases unmatched to any gene: 8. Germline values: CDR1 SQVTM, CDR2 ANQGSEA. The CDR3 DNA follows: TGCAGCGTTGAATCCGGACAGGGGGTGGGAGGCTACACCTTC. Translation gives CSVESGQGVGGYTF. The full variable domain, in which reference TRBV29-1 and TRBJ1-2 provide the parts outside the CDR3, is SAVISQKPSRDICQRGTSLTIQCQVDSQVTMMFWYRQQPGQSLTLIATANQGSEATYESGFVIDKFPISRPNLTFSTLTVSNMSPEDSSIYLCSVESGQGVGGYTFGSGTRLTVV.

V is TRBV25-1 and J is TRBJ2-2, with a weak D call TRBD2 (5 bases). Germline V CDR1 and CDR2: MGHDK, SYGVNS. The CDR3 contains 13 residues. Trimming shortened V by 4 bases and J by 4 bases, and 7 bases separated the two germline ends. CDR3 in DNA: TGTGCCAGCAGTGTAGGGAGCACCGGGGAGCTGTTTTTT. It translates to CASSVGSTGELFF.

The chain employs TRBV15 and TRBJ1-1; D gene unclear. CDR3 size: 12 residues. V gave up 4 bases and J gave up 2 bases, with 5 bases separating them. Germline V gene data show CDR1 as LNHNV and CDR2 as YYDKDF (reference sequence). The CDR3 region has the DNA TGTGCCACCAGCACAGGAAACACTGAAGCTTTCTTT. Translating gives CATSTGNTEAFF.

The chain links TRBV4-3 to TRBJ2-2, with TRBD1 matching over 9 bases. The germline gives CDR1 LGHNA, CDR2 YSLEER. The CDR3 extends over 16 amino acids. The V segment lost 5 bases and the J segment 2 bases; nucleotides outside the gene matches: 6. The CDR3 sequence: CASSDWGQGNTGELFF. CDR3 nucleotide sequence: TGCGCCAGCAGCGATTGGGGACAGGGAAACACCGGGGAGCTGTTTTTT.

This rearrangement joins TRBV5-6 to TRBJ2-3; D remains ambiguous. In germline, CDR1 is SGHDT, CDR2 YYEEEE. CDR3 length equals 15 residues. Trimming took 0 bases from V and 4 from J, leaving 12 bases between them. The DNA for the CDR3 is TGTGCCAGCAGCTTGGGTAGCCCCGGAGCAGATACGCAGTATTTT. This sequence encodes CASSLGSPGADTQYF.

This chain links TRBV12-3 or TRBV12-4 with TRBJ2-2; 11 bases are shared with TRBD2. After removal of 6 bases from V and 8 bases from J, the junction contained 14 bases not matched to a gene. The CDR3 contains 17 residues. The CDR3 reads CASSPAVAGGPPGELFF. DNA of the CDR3: TGTGCCAGCAGCCCCGCCGTAGCGGGGGGGCCTCCAGGGGAGCTGTTTTTT.

This clonotype was detected a few times. The chain links TRBV12-3 or TRBV12-4 to TRBJ1-2, with TRBD1 matching 7 bases. This CDR3 has 15 amino acids. V lost 6 bases and J lost 8; bases outside the gene matches: 15. The CDR3 DNA reads TGTGCCAGCAGCCGTACTACGACAGGGATGGGCGGCTACACCTTC. This sequence encodes CASSRTTTGMGGYTF.

This chain joins TRBV27 and TRBJ1-1; no definite D call. V was trimmed by 5 bases and J by 1 base, leaving 8 bases between them. Germline V lookup: CDR1 MNHEY, CDR2 SMNVEV (reference sequence). The CDR3 is 13 residues long. In DNA, the CDR3 is TGTGCCAGCAGTCGGGGTCAGAACACTGAAGCTTTCTTT. This codes for CASSRGQNTEAFF.

This clonotype was counted a few times. The chain joins TRBV12-3 or TRBV12-4 to TRBJ2-7, with 12 bases that match TRBD1. This CDR3 is built from 18 residues. V lost 6 bases, J lost 4 bases, and 16 bases stayed unmatched. The CDR3 coding sequence is TGTGCCAGCAGCCCCCTCCCGGGACAGGGGGCGCGGGTTTACGAGCAGTACTTC. As protein: CASSPLPGQGARVYEQYF.

The chain employs TRBV5-1 and TRBJ2-1; 8 nucleotides match TRBD1. The CDR3 totals 15 residues. V trimming: 2 bases; J trimming: 6 bases; junction bases outside the gene matches: 7. Germline V lookup: CDR1 SGHRS, CDR2 YFSETQ. CDR3 in amino acids: CASSFTRTGGNEQFF. In DNA form, the CDR3 reads TGCGCCAGCAGCTTCACTCGAACAGGGGGCAATGAGCAGTTCTTC. The full variable domain, completed using reference TRBV5-1 and TRBJ2-1, is KAGVTQTPRYLIKTRGQQVTLSCSPISGHRSVSWYQQTPGQGLQFLFEYFSETQRNKGNFPGRFSGRQFSNSRSEMNVSTLELGDSALYLCASSFTRTGGNEQFFGPGTRLTVL.

V and J are TRBV7-2 and TRBJ2-5; TRBD1 agrees at 9 bases. The CDR3 is 14 residues long. The V gene's germline CDR1 is SGHTA and CDR2 FQGNSA. V was clipped by 5 bases and J by 5 bases; unmatched bases: 6. CDR3 amino acids: CASSGGQGLETQYF. In DNA, the CDR3 is TGTGCCAGCAGCGGAGGACAGGGGTTGGAGACCCAGTACTTC. The variable domain in full, with the rest retrieved from reference TRBV7-2 and TRBJ2-5, is GAGVSQSPSNKVTEKGKDVELRCDPISGHTALYWYRQSLGQGLEFLIYFQGNSAPDKSGLPSDRFSAERTGGSVSTLTIQRTQQEDSAVYLCASSGGQGLETQYFGPGTRLLVL.